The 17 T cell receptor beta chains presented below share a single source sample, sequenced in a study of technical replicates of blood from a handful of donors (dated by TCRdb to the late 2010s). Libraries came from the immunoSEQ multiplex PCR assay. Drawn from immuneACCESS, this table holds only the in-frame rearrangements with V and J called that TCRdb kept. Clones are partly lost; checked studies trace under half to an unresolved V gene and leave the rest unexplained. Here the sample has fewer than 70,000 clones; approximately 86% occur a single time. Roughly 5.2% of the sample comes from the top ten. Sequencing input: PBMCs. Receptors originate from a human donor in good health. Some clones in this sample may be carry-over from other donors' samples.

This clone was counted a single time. As DNA, the CDR3 is TGTGCCAGCAGTCTGACGGGGGGAGGCACTGAAGCTTTCTTT. Translated: CASSLTGGGTEAFF. The J gene is TRBJ1-1, the V gene TRBV27; the D gene is possibly TRBD1 (5 bases). This CDR3 has 14 residues. Germline loops: CDR1 MNHEY, CDR2 SMNVEV (reference sequence). The V end lost 5 bases, the J end lost 4 bases, and 14 bases lay between the germline ends.

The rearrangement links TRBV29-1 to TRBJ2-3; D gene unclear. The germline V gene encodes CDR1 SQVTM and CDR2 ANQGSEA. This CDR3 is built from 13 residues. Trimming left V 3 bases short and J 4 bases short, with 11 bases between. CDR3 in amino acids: CSVDPTQSDTQYF. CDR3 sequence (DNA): TGCAGCGTTGATCCAACCCAGTCAGATACGCAGTATTTT.

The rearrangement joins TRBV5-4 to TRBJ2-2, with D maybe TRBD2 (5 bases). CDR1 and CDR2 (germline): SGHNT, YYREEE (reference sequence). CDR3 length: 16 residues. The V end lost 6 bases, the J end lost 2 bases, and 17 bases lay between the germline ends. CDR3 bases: TGTGCCAGCACCTCAACGAGGGCAAGAAACACCGGGGAGCTGTTTTTT. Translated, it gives CASTSTRARNTGELFF.

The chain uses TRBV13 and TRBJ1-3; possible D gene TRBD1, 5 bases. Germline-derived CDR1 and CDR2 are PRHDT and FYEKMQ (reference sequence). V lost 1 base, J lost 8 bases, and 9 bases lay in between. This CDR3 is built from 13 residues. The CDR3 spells CASSLEGQDTIYF. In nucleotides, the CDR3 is TGTGCCAGCAGCTTAGAGGGGCAGGACACCATATATTTT.

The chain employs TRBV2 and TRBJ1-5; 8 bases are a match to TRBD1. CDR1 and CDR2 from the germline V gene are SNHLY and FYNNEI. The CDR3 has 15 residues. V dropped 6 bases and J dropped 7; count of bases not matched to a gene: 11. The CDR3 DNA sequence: TGTGCCAGCAGCCGCGACAGGGGATGGGAACAGCCCCAGCATTTT. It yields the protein CASSRDRGWEQPQHF.

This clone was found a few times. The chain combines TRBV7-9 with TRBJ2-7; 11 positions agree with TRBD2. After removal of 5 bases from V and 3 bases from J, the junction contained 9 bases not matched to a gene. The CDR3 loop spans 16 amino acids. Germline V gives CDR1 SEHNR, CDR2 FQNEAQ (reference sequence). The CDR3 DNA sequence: TGTGCCAGCAGCCCTGGGACTAGCGGAACAAACTACGAGCAGTACTTC. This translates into CASSPGTSGTNYEQYF.

CDR3 amino acids: CASSPMTGPYNEQFF. Here the CDR3 DNA reads TGTGCCAGCAGTCCAATGACAGGGCCCTACAATGAGCAGTTCTTC. The rearrangement uses TRBV2 and TRBJ2-1, with 7 bases fitting TRBD1. CDR3 length equals 15 residues. V dropped 5 bases and J dropped 2; count of bases not matched to a gene: 6. CDR1 and CDR2 from the germline V gene are SNHLY and FYNNEI.

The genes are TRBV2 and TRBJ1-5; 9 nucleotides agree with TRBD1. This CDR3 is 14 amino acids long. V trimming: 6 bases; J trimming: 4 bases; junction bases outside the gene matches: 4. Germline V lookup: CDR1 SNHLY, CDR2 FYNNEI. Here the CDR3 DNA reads TGTGCCAGCAGGGGGACAGGGTGGAATCAGCCCCAGCATTTT. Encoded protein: CASRGTGWNQPQHF.

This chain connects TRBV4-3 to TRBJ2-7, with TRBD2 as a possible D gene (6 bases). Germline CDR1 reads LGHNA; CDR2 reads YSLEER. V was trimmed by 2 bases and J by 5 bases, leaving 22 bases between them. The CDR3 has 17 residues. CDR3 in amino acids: CASSQITRGLGQHEQYF. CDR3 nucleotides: TGCGCCAGCAGCCAAATCACCCGGGGACTGGGCCAACACGAGCAGTACTTC.

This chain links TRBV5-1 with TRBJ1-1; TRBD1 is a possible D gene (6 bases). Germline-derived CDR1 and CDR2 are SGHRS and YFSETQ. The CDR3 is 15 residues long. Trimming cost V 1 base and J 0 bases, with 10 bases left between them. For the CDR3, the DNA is TGCGCCAGCAGCTTGTTAGGACAGATGAACACTGAAGCTTTCTTT. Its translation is CASSLLGQMNTEAFF.

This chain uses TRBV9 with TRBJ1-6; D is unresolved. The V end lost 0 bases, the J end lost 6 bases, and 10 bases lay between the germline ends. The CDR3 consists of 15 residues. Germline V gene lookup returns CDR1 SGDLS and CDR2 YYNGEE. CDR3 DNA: TGTGCCAGCAGCGTAGACCCCGGGAGTAATTCACCCCTCCACTTT. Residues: CASSVDPGSNSPLHF.

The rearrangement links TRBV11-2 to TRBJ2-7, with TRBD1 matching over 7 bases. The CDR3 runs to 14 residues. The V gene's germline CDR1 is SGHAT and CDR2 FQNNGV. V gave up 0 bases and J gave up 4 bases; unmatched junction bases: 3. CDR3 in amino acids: CASSLEGQSYEQYF. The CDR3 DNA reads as TGTGCCAGCAGCTTAGAGGGACAGTCATACGAGCAGTACTTC.

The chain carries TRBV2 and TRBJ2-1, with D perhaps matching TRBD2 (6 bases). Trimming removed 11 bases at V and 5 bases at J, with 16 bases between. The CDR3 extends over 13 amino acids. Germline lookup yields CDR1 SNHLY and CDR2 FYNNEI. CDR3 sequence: CASQWAGNNEQFF. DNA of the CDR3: TGTGCCTCTCAGTGGGCGGGGAACAATGAGCAGTTCTTC.

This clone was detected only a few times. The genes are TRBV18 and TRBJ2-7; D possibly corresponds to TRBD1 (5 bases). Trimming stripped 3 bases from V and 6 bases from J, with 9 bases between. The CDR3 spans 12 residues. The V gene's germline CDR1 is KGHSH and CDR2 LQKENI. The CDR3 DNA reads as TGTGCCAGCTCACCGTCCAGGGTCGAGCAGTACTTC. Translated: CASSPSRVEQYF.

CDR3 loop: CASSQGGQSWNTIYF. Written as DNA, the CDR3 is TGCGCCAGCAGCCAAGGAGGACAGTCGTGGAACACCATATATTTT. The chain couples TRBV4-3 to TRBJ1-3; weak D call: TRBD1 (6 bases). The CDR3 has 15 residues. Trimming took 1 base from V and 7 from J, leaving 14 bases between them. The germline V gene encodes CDR1 LGHNA and CDR2 YSLEER.

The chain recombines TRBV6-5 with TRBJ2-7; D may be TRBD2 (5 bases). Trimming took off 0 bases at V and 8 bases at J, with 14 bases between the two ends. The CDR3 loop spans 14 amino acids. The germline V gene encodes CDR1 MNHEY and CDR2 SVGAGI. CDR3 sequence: CASSYSGSPGKQYF. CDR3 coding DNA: TGTGCCAGCAGTTACTCAGGGAGTCCAGGAAAGCAGTACTTC.

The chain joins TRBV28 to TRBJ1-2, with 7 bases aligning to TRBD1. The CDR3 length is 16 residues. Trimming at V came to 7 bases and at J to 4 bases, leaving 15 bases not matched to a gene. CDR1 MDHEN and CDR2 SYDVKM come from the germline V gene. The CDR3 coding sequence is TGTGCCAGCAAAAAGGGGGCAGCCCTTATTGTCTATGGCTACACCTTC. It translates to CASKKGAALIVYGYTF.